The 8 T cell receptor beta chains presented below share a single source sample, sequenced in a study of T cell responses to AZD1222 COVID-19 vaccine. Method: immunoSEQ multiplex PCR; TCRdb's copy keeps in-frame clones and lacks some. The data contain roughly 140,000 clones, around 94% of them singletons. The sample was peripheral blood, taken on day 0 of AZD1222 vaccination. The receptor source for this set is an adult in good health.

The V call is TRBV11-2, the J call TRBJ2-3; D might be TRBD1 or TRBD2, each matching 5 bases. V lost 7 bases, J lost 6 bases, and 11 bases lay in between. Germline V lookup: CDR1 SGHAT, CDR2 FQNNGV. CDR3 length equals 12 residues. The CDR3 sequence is CASTAGADTQYF. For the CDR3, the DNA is TGTGCCAGCACTGCCGGGGCGGATACGCAGTATTTT.

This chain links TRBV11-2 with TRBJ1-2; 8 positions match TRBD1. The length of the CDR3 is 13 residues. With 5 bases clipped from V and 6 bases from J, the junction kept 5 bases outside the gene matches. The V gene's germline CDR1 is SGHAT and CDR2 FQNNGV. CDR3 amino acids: CASSPTGGNGYTF. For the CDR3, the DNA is TGTGCCAGCAGCCCTACAGGGGGTAATGGCTACACCTTC. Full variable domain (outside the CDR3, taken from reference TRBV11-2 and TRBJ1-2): EAGVAQSPRYKIIEKRQSVAFWCNPISGHATLYWYQQILGQGPKLLIQFQNNGVVDDSQLPKDRFSAERLKGVDSTLKIQPAKLEDSAVYLCASSPTGGNGYTFGSGTRLTVV.

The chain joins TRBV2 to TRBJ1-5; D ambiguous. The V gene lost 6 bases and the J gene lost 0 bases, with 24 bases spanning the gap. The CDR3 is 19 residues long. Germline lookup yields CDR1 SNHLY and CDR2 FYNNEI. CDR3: CASRGITVTGDYSNQPQHF. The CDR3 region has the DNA TGTGCCAGCAGGGGGATAACCGTGACGGGAGACTATAGCAATCAGCCCCAGCATTTT.

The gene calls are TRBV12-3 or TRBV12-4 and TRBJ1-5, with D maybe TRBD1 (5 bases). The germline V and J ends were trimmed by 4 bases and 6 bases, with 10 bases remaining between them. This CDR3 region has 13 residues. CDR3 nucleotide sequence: TGTGCCAGCAGTTGGGCGGGGGGTCAGCCCCAGCATTTT. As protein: CASSWAGGQPQHF.

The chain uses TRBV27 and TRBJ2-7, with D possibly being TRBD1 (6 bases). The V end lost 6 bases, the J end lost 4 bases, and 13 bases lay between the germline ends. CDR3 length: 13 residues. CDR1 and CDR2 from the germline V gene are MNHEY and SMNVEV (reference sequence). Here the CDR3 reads CASRELQGYEQYV. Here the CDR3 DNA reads TGTGCCAGCAGGGAACTACAGGGTTACGAGCAGTACGTC.

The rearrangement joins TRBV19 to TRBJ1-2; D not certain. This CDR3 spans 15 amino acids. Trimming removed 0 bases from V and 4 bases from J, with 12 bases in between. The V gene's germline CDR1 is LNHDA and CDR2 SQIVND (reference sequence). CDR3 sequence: CASSIEKARGYGYTF. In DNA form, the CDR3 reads TGTGCCAGTAGTATAGAAAAGGCTCGGGGCTATGGCTACACCTTC.

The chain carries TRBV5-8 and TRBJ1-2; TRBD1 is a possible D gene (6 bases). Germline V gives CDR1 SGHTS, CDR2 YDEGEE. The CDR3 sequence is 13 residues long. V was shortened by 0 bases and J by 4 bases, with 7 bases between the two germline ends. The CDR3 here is CASSLGGGYGYTF. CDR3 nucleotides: TGTGCCAGCAGCTTGGGAGGGGGCTATGGCTACACCTTC.

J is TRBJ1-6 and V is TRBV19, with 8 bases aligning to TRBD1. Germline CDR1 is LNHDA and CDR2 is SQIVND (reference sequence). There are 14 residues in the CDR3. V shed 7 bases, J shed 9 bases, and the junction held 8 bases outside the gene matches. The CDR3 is CASNDRGRGSPLHF. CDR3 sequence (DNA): TGTGCCAGTAACGACAGGGGTAGAGGTTCACCCCTCCACTTT.